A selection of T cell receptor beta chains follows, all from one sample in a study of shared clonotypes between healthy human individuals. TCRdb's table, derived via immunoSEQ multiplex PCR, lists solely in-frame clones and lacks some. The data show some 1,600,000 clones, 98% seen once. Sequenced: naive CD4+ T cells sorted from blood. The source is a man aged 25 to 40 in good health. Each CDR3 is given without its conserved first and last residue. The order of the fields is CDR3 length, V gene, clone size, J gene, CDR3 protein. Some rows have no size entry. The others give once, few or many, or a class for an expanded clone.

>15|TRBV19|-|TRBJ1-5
ASSITGRGPPNQPQH
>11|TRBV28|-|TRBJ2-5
ASSLADEETQY
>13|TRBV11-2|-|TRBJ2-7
ASSLGPPSFYEQY
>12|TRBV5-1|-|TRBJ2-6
ASMITPGANVLT
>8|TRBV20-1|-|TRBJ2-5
SAVLETQY
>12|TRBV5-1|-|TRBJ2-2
ASSLQGGTGELF
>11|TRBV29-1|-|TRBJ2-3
SVGGTVTDTQY
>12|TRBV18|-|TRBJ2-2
ASSPLPATGELF
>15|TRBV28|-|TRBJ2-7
ASSLHLTSGSSYEQY
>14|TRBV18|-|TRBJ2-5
ASSPIPSTAQETQY
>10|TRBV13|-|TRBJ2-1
ASAPAYNEQF
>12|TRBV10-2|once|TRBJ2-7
ASSGLAGTYEQY
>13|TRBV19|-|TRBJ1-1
ASSMLRGRWTEAF
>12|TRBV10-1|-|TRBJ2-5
ASSEGSGRETQY
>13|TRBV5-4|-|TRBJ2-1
ASSARLAGVQEQF
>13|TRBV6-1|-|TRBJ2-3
ASSGTGGPTDTQY
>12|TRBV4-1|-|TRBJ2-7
ASSQGGTSYEQY
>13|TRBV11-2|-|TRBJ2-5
ASSRYIQEQETQY
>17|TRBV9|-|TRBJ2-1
ASSAGGRPGTRRYNEQF
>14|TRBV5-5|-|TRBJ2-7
ASSLAMGLSSYEQY
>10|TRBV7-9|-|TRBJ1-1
ASSLRGTEAF
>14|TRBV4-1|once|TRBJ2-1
ASSQILAGTSGEQF
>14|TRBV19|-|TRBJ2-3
ASSISGAEMGDTQY
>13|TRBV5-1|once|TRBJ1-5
ASSLSGGGNQPQH